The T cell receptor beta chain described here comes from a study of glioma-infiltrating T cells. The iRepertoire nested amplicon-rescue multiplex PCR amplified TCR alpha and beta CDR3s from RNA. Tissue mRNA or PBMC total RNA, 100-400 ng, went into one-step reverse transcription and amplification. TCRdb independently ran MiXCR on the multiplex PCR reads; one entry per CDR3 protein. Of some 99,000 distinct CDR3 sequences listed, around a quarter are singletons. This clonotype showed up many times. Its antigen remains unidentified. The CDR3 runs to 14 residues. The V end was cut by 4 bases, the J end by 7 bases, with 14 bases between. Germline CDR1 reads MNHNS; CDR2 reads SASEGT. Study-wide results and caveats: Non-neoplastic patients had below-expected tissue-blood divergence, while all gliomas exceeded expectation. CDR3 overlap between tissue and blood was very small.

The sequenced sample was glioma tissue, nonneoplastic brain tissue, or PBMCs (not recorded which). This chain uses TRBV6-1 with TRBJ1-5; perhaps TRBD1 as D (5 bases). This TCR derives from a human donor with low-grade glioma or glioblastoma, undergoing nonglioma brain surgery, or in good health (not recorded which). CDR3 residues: CASSAKGRRQPQHF. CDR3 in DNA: TGTGCCAGCAGTGCTAAGGGACGACGACAGCCCCAGCATTTT.